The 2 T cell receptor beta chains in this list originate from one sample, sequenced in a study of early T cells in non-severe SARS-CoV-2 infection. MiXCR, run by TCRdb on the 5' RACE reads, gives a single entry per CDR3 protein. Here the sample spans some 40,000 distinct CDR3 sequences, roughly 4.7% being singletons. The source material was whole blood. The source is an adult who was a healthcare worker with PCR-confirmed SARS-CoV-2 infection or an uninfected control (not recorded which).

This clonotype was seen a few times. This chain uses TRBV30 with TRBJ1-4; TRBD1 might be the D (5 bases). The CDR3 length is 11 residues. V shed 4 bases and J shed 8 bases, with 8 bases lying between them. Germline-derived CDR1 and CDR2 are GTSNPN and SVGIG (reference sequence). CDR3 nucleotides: TGTGCCTGGACCCGGACAGAAAAACTGTTTTTT. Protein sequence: CAWTRTEKLFF.

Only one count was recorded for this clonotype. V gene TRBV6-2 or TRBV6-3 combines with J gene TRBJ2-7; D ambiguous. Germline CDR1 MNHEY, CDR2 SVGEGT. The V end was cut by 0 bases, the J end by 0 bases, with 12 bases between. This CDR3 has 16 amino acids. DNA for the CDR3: TGTGCCAGCAGTTACTCCCGGTCGGATAGCTCCTACGAGCAGTACTTC. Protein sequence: CASSYSRSDSSYEQYF.